The rows below give T cell receptor beta chains drawn from one sample of a study of CD8 T cells in ankylosing spondylitis. TCRdb reprocessed the 5' RACE reads with MiXCR, giving one entry per CDR3 protein. Counted here are 750,000 to 850,000 distinct CDR3 sequences, approximately 10% occurring once; the ten biggest clones make up 0.45% to 0.6%. Source material: blood, either unsorted or a sorted T cell fraction (not recorded which). The receptor set was obtained from a male donor with ankylosing spondylitis. Both conserved end residues are part of each CDR3. The order of the fields is CDR3 protein, CDR3 DNA, V gene, clone size, J gene, D gene. The D gene is left open where the match is weak. Clone size is stated in some rows and not others, as once, few, many or a class when expanded.

CDR3 protein: CSAGRRGPGNTIYF
CDR3 DNA: TGCAGTGCTGGGAGAAGAGGACCTGGAAACACCATATATTTT
V gene: TRBV20-1
clone size: few
J gene: TRBJ1-3
D gene: .

CDR3 protein: CASSLMTSGPYNEQFF
CDR3 DNA: TGTGCCAGCAGCCTCATGACTAGCGGTCCCTACAATGAGCAGTTCTTC
V gene: TRBV4-2
clone size: .
J gene: TRBJ2-1
D gene: TRBD2

CDR3 protein: CASSSTGAYEQYF
CDR3 DNA: TGTGCCAGCAGTTCCACAGGGGCCTACGAGCAGTACTTC
V gene: TRBV12-3/TRBV12-4
clone size: many
J gene: TRBJ2-7
D gene: TRBD1

CDR3 protein: CSAYSGERGEQYF
CDR3 DNA: TGCAGTGCCTATAGCGGGGAGAGGGGGGAGCAGTACTTC
V gene: TRBV20-1
clone size: .
J gene: TRBJ2-7
D gene: TRBD2

CDR3 protein: CASSKNYGQGRLTQYF
CDR3 DNA: TGCGCCAGCAGCAAAAACTACGGGCAGGGTCGGTTGACCCAGTACTTC
V gene: TRBV4-3
clone size: many
J gene: TRBJ2-5
D gene: .

CDR3 protein: CASMWTEDTGELFF
CDR3 DNA: TGTGCCAGCATGTGGACAGAGGACACCGGGGAGCTGTTTTTT
V gene: TRBV6-1
clone size: .
J gene: TRBJ2-2
D gene: .

CDR3 protein: CASSLQGLTYEQYF
CDR3 DNA: TGTGCCAGCAGTTTACAGGGTTTAACCTACGAGCAGTACTTC
V gene: TRBV6-5
clone size: few
J gene: TRBJ2-7
D gene: .

CDR3 protein: CSARDPNGINEQFF
CDR3 DNA: TGCAGTGCTAGAGATCCCAACGGGATTAATGAGCAGTTCTTC
V gene: TRBV20-1
clone size: many
J gene: TRBJ2-1
D gene: .

CDR3 protein: CASSGGTGNTEAFF
CDR3 DNA: TGTGCCAGCAGCGGTGGGACAGGGAACACTGAAGCTTTCTTT
V gene: TRBV7-2
clone size: .
J gene: TRBJ1-1
D gene: TRBD1

CDR3 protein: CASCREGTPLHF
CDR3 DNA: TGTGCCAGTTGCAGGGAAGGGACACCCCTCCACTTT
V gene: TRBV6-5
clone size: few
J gene: TRBJ1-6
D gene: .

CDR3 protein: CSVEHRSSSYNEQFF
CDR3 DNA: TGCAGCGTTGAACACCGCTCGAGCTCCTACAATGAGCAGTTCTTC
V gene: TRBV29-1
clone size: many
J gene: TRBJ2-1
D gene: .

CDR3 protein: CAISERGATGSGGYTF
CDR3 DNA: TGTGCCATCAGTGAAAGAGGAGCGACAGGGTCTGGTGGCTACACCTTC
V gene: TRBV10-3
clone size: .
J gene: TRBJ1-2
D gene: TRBD1

CDR3 protein: CAIRGTDEETQYF
CDR3 DNA: TGTGCCATCAGGGGGACCGACGAAGAGACCCAGTACTTC
V gene: TRBV10-3
clone size: few
J gene: TRBJ2-5
D gene: .

CDR3 protein: CASRASGRNYGYTF
CDR3 DNA: TGTGCCAGCAGGGCCTCGGGACGGAACTATGGCTACACCTTC
V gene: TRBV12-3/TRBV12-4
clone size: many
J gene: TRBJ1-2
D gene: .

CDR3 protein: CASSLARHDEKLFF
CDR3 DNA: TGTGCCAGCAGCTTAGCCCGACACGATGAAAAACTGTTTTTT
V gene: TRBV7-8
clone size: few
J gene: TRBJ1-4
D gene: .

CDR3 protein: CASSLYGQGIGGYTF
CDR3 DNA: TGCGCCAGCAGCTTGTACGGACAGGGGATCGGTGGCTACACCTTC
V gene: TRBV5-1
clone size: .
J gene: TRBJ1-2
D gene: TRBD1

CDR3 protein: CASSPRHALGRYEQYF
CDR3 DNA: TGTGCCAGTAGCCCACGCCACGCTCTTGGTAGATACGAGCAGTACTTC
V gene: TRBV19
clone size: few
J gene: TRBJ2-7
D gene: .

CDR3 protein: CASSGDLVRTDTQYF
CDR3 DNA: TGTGCCAGCAGTGGGGACCTAGTACGAACAGATACGCAGTATTTT
V gene: TRBV6-1
clone size: few
J gene: TRBJ2-3
D gene: .

CDR3 protein: CASSRRRTGTYEQYF
CDR3 DNA: TGTGCCAGCAGCCGGCGGCGGACAGGGACCTACGAGCAGTACTTC
V gene: TRBV7-2
clone size: .
J gene: TRBJ2-7
D gene: TRBD1

CDR3 protein: CASRPGTGGFGLYF
CDR3 DNA: TGCGCCAGCAGGCCCGGGACAGGGGGGTTCGGGCTGTACTTC
V gene: TRBV5-1
clone size: .
J gene: TRBJ2-7
D gene: TRBD1

CDR3 protein: CASSPYRDIYNEQFF
CDR3 DNA: TGTGCCAGCAGCCCATACCGGGACATTTACAATGAGCAGTTCTTC
V gene: TRBV7-2
clone size: .
J gene: TRBJ2-1
D gene: .

CDR3 protein: CASSPTSGARLDF
CDR3 DNA: TGTGCCAGCAGCCCGACTAGCGGGGCCCGCCTTGACTTC
V gene: TRBV7-3
clone size: .
J gene: TRBJ2-5
D gene: TRBD2

CDR3 protein: CASSPPTTGRTGELFF
CDR3 DNA: TGTGCCAGCTCACCACCGACGACAGGGCGCACCGGGGAGCTGTTTTTT
V gene: TRBV18
clone size: few
J gene: TRBJ2-2
D gene: TRBD1

CDR3 protein: CSASLSSGLSWGEQYF
CDR3 DNA: TGCAGTGCTAGCTTATCGTCGGGCCTTTCGTGGGGAGAGCAGTACTTC
V gene: TRBV20-1
clone size: few
J gene: TRBJ2-7
D gene: .

CDR3 protein: CSVEGVRTYEQYF
CDR3 DNA: TGCAGCGTTGAAGGTGTCAGAACTTACGAGCAGTACTTC
V gene: TRBV29-1
clone size: many
J gene: TRBJ2-7
D gene: .

CDR3 protein: CASMDRGRDTQYF
CDR3 DNA: TGCGCCAGCATGGACAGGGGCAGGGATACGCAGTATTTT
V gene: TRBV10-2
clone size: .
J gene: TRBJ2-3
D gene: TRBD1

CDR3 protein: CSARVNGDSSKAFF
CDR3 DNA: TGCAGTGCTAGAGTTAACGGGGACAGTAGCAAAGCTTTCTTT
V gene: TRBV20-1
clone size: .
J gene: TRBJ1-1
D gene: TRBD1

CDR3 protein: CASSFINEQFF
CDR3 DNA: TGTGCCAGCAGCTTTATCAATGAGCAGTTCTTC
V gene: TRBV7-2
clone size: many
J gene: TRBJ2-1
D gene: .

CDR3 protein: CASSLMDRENSNQPQHF
CDR3 DNA: TGTGCCAGCAGCCTGATGGACAGGGAAAATAGCAATCAGCCCCAGCATTTT
V gene: TRBV7-2
clone size: few
J gene: TRBJ1-5
D gene: TRBD1